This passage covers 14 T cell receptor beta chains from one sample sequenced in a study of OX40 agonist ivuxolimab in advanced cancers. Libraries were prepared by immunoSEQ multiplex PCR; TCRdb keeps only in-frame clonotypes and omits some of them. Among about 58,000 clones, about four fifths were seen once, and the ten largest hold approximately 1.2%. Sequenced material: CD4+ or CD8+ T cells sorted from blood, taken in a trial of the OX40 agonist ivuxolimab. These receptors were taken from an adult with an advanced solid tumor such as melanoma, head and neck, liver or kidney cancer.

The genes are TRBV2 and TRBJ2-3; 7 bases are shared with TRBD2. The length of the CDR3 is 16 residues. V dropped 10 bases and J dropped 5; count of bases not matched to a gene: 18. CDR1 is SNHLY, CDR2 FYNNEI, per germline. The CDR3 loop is CATQGAGDYRLDTQYF. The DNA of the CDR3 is TGTGCCACCCAAGGGGCGGGAGACTATCGCTTAGATACGCAGTATTTT.

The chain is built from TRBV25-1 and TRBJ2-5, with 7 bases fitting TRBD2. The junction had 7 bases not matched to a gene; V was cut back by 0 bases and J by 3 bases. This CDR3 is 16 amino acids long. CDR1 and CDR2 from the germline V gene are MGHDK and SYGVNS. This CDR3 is CASSEYGRGVKETQYF. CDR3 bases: TGTGCCAGCAGTGAATATGGGAGGGGCGTTAAAGAGACCCAGTACTTC.

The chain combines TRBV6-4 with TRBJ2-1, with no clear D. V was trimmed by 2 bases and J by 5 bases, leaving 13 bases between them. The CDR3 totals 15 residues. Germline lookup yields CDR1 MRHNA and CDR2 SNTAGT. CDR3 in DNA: TGTGCCAGCAGTGACGAGATCCTCACCCACAATGAGCAGTTCTTC. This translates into CASSDEILTHNEQFF.

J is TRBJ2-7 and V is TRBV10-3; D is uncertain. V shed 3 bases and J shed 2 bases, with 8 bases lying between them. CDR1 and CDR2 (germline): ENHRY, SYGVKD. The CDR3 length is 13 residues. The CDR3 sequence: CAISDGEPYEQYF. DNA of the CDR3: TGTGCCATCAGTGATGGGGAACCCTACGAGCAGTACTTC.

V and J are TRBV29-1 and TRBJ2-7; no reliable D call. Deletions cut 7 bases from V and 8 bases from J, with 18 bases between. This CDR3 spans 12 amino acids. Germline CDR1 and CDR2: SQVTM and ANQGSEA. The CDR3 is CSGGPGSGQQYF. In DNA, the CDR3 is TGCAGCGGTGGACCCGGATCCGGCCAGCAGTACTTC.

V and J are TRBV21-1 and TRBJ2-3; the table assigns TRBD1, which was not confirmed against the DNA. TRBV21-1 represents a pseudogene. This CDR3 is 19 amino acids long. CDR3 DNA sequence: TGTGCCAGCAGCACCACCAGGGACAGGGTTTCGACTAGCACAGATACGCAGTATTTT. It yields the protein CASSTTRDRVSTSTDTQYF.

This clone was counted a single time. DNA of the CDR3: TGTGCCAGCAGAAACCCTTTCGGAGCTGGACAGAACGAGCAGTACTTC. It codes for CASRNPFGAGQNEQYF. This sequence joins TRBV28 and TRBJ2-7; TRBD1 is a possible D gene (6 bases). CDR1 and CDR2 from the germline V gene are MDHEN and SYDVKM. The V and J ends lost 6 bases and 5 bases respectively, with 23 bases between them. This CDR3 spans 16 amino acids.

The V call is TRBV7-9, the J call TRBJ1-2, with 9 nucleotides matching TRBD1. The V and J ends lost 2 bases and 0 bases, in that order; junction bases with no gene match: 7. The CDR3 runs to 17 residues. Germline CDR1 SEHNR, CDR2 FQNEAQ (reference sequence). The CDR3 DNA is TGTGCCAGCAGCTTACCTACCGGGACAGGGTCTAACTATGGCTACACCTTC. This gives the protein CASSLPTGTGSNYGYTF.

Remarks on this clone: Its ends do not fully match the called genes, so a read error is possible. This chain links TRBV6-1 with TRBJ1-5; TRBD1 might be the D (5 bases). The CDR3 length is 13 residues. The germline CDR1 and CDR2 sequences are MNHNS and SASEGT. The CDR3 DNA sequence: TGTGCCAGCAGGATCTCAGGGAATCACCCCCAGCATTTT. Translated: CASRISGNHPQHF.

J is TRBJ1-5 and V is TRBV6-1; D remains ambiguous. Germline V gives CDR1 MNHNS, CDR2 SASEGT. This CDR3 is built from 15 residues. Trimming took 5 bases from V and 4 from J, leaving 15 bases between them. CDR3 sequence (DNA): TGTGCCAGCAGTCACGGGATCCTCCCTAATCAGCCCCAGCATTTT. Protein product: CASSHGILPNQPQHF.

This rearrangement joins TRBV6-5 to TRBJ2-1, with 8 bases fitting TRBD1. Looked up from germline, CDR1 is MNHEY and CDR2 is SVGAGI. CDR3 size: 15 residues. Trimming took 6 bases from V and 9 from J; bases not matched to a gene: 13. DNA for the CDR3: TGTGCCAGCAGGAAGGCCTTCGGACAGGGAAGTGAGCAGTTCTTC. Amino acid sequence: CASRKAFGQGSEQFF.

The CDR3 spells CASSFGRYYGYTF. The CDR3 DNA follows: TGTGCCAGCAGCTTTGGGCGGTACTATGGCTACACCTTC. J is TRBJ1-2 and V is TRBV7-2; unclear D gene. Between the trimmed V and J ends, which lost 3 bases and 3 bases, there was a span of 8 bases. This CDR3 region has 13 residues. Per the germline V gene, CDR1 is SGHTA and CDR2 is FQGNSA.

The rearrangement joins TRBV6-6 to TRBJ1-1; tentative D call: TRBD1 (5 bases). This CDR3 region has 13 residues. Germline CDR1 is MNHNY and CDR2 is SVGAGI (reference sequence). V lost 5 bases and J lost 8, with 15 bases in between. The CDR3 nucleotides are TGTGCCAGCAGTGCTCCGGGGGGTTCCGAAGCTTTCTTT. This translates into CASSAPGGSEAFF.

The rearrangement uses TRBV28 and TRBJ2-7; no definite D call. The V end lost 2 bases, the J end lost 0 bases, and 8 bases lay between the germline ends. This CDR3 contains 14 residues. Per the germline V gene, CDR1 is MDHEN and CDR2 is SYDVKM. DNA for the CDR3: TGTGCCAGCAGTTTACCCCAGGACTCCTACGAGCAGTACTTC. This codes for CASSLPQDSYEQYF.